This is a list of T cell receptor beta chains from one sample in a study of T cell repertoires in cytomegalovirus infection. TCRdb re-called the reads with MiXCR, one entry per CDR3 protein. The sample shows 650,000 to 850,000 distinct CDR3 sequences, 25% to 30% of them seen only once. The antigens of these receptors remain unknown. This material consisted of cultured CD8+ T cells from PBMCs, taken from culture after CMV antigen stimulation. The receptors here all came from a human donor in good health (CMV status not recorded). Some clones in this sample may be carry-over from other donors' samples. Both conserved end residues are part of each CDR3. D genes are given only for firm matches. The size entry is marked missing in some rows and otherwise reads once, few, many or a size class.

clone_size d_call j_call v_call cdr3_nt cdr3_aa
NA TRBD2 TRBJ2-7 TRBV10-3 TGTGCCATCAGTGACCTAGCGGGAGGCAGGGAGCAGTACTTC CAISDLAGGREQYF
few NA TRBJ1-2 TRBV12-3/TRBV12-4 TGTGCCAGCAGTTTAGCGAAAGTGGGCGGCTACACCTTC CASSLAKVGGYTF
NA NA TRBJ1-2 TRBV12-3/TRBV12-4 TGTGCCAGCACCCCGGCAGGCCCGGGGGGTGGCTACACCTTC CASTPAGPGGGYTF
many NA TRBJ1-1 TRBV7-6 TGTGCCAGCAGCCCCGGGTCACAAATAACTGGCTTCTTT CASSPGSQITGFF
many TRBD1 TRBJ2-2 TRBV7-6 TGTGCCAGCAGCGACCGGGACAGGGATTACGCGAACACCGGGGAGCTGTTTTTT CASSDRDRDYANTGELFF
few TRBD1 TRBJ2-2 TRBV7-6 TGTGCCAGCAGCGGAAACAGGGGGGTGTACACCGGGGAGCTGTTTTTT CASSGNRGVYTGELFF
NA TRBD1 TRBJ1-1 TRBV6-2/TRBV6-3 TGTGCCAGCATCCAACAGGGGTTGGTGAACACTGAAGCTTTCTTT CASIQQGLVNTEAFF
many TRBD1 TRBJ1-4 TRBV6-1 TGTGCCAGCAGTCTTCAGCTGACAGGGACTGAAAAACTGTTTTTT CASSLQLTGTEKLFF
NA TRBD2 TRBJ2-2 TRBV4-1 TGCGCCAGCAGCCAAGTGTCTAGCGGGGGGTCCGGGGAGCTGTTTTTT CASSQVSSGGSGELFF
few NA TRBJ1-5 TRBV6-6 TGTGCCAGCAGTTACGACATTGGGCAGGGGAGTCAGCCCCAGCATTTT CASSYDIGQGSQPQHF
many NA TRBJ2-1 TRBV7-2 TGTGCCAGCAGCTTAGCAGCCGATGAGCAGTTCTTC CASSLAADEQFF
NA NA TRBJ2-1 TRBV5-1 TGCGCCAGCAGCTCCGGACCCAACAATGAGCAGTTCTTC CASSSGPNNEQFF
NA NA TRBJ2-5 TRBV7-9 TGTGCCAGCAGTCCTTATGGGCAGGAAGGGACCCAGTACTTC CASSPYGQEGTQYF
many TRBD2 TRBJ2-5 TRBV7-2 TGTGCCAGCAGCTTAAGACTTAAGGTCGGGGGGGCGATGGAGACCCAGTACTTC CASSLRLKVGGAMETQYF
NA TRBD2 TRBJ2-3 TRBV7-9 TGTGCCAGCAGCTCGGGGGGGGCTTACACAGATACGCGGTATTTT CASSSGGAYTDTRYF
NA TRBD1 TRBJ1-1 TRBV19 TGTGCCAGTTCAGCCTGGGACAGGGTAGGAATGGAGGCTTTCTTT CASSAWDRVGMEAFF
NA NA TRBJ1-2 TRBV2 TGTGCCGTCACGAGGTCCGTGGGTGGCTACACCTTC CAVTRSVGGYTF
NA NA TRBJ2-2 TRBV25-1 TGTGCCAGCAGTGAATTAGTCCCCTTGGCCGGGGAGCTGTTTTTT CASSELVPLAGELFF
few TRBD2 TRBJ2-7 TRBV7-8 TGTGCCAGCAGCTTATTGATAGCGGGGAGCGCCTACGAGCAGTACTTC CASSLLIAGSAYEQYF
NA TRBD1 TRBJ1-2 TRBV6-1 TGTGCCAGCAGTGAGGACAGGGGAGGGCTCCATGGCTACACCTTC CASSEDRGGLHGYTF
once TRBD2 TRBJ2-3 TRBV4-1 TGCGCCAGCAGCCAAGAGTGGGGGGGTACAGATACGCAGTATTTT CASSQEWGGTDTQYF
many NA TRBJ1-2 TRBV12-3/TRBV12-4 TGTGCCAGCAGTTCCTCGGGGGGAATGAACTATGGCTACACCTTC CASSSSGGMNYGYTF
NA NA TRBJ1-1 TRBV27 TGTGCCAGCAGTTTATGGGCAGGGATGAACACTGAAGCTTTCTTT CASSLWAGMNTEAFF
few TRBD2 TRBJ2-1 TRBV6-1 TGTGCCAGCAGTGAAAACGGGGGGGCCTCAAGCTCCTACAATGAGCAGTTCTTC CASSENGGASSSYNEQFF
NA NA TRBJ1-5 TRBV19 TGTGCCAGTAGTATTTGGGGCGGGGCCAATCAGCCCCAGCATTTT CASSIWGGANQPQHF
once NA TRBJ1-1 TRBV2 TGTGCCAGCAGGGACTTGGGGGCTGAAGCTTTCTTT CASRDLGAEAFF
NA NA TRBJ2-2 TRBV4-2 TGTGCCAGCAGCCAACCGGGGCCGAACACCGGGGAGCTGTTTTTT CASSQPGPNTGELFF
NA NA TRBJ2-1 TRBV7-9 TGTGCCAGCAGCTTAGGGTTAAGTGGGGTCGGCTCGGAGCAGTTCTTC CASSLGLSGVGSEQFF
NA TRBD2 TRBJ2-4 TRBV7-8 TGTGCCAGCAGCTGGGGGGGTGGCAAAAACATTCAGTACTTC CASSWGGGKNIQYF
few TRBD2 TRBJ2-3 TRBV7-6 TGTGCCAGCAGCCGCTGGGCTAGCGGGGGACTCACAGATACGCAGTATTTT CASSRWASGGLTDTQYF
NA NA TRBJ1-1 TRBV6-1 TGTGCCAGCAGATATGACTGGATCGTCATGAACACTGAAGCTTTCTTT CASRYDWIVMNTEAFF
many NA TRBJ1-1 TRBV7-8 TGTGCCAGCAGCATATGGGGGAACACTGAAGCTTTCTTT CASSIWGNTEAFF
NA TRBD1 TRBJ1-2 TRBV6-5 TGTGCCAGCAGTTCAGTGTCGGACAGGGGGGCCCCAGAGGGCTACACCTTC CASSSVSDRGAPEGYTF
NA TRBD2 TRBJ2-3 TRBV6-6 TGTGCCAGCAGTTACTCGATCTCGGGGGGGCCTGATACGCAGTATTTT CASSYSISGGPDTQYF
few TRBD2 TRBJ2-1 TRBV5-5 TGTGCCAGCAGCGTCCGGACTAGCGGGGGCCCTTTCAACAATGAGCAGTTCTTC CASSVRTSGGPFNNEQFF
NA NA TRBJ1-1 TRBV19 TGTGCCAGTCGCACCCTGACCAACACTGAAGCTTTCTTT CASRTLTNTEAFF
few TRBD2 TRBJ2-2 TRBV6-2/TRBV6-3 TGTGCCAGCAGTTACTCGTCTAGCGGGGGCCGCCAGCATGGGGAGCTGTTTTTT CASSYSSSGGRQHGELFF
NA NA TRBJ2-6 TRBV12-3/TRBV12-4 TGTGCCAGCAGTGAGTACTCTGGGGCCAACGTCCTGACTTTC CASSEYSGANVLTF
few NA TRBJ2-5 TRBV7-9 TGTGCCAGCAAAGGCGGCGAGGGAGAGACCCAGTACTTC CASKGGEGETQYF
NA NA TRBJ2-2 TRBV6-6 TGTGCCAGCATGCCGGAATTTGGCCGGACCGGGGAGCTGTTTTTT CASMPEFGRTGELFF
few NA TRBJ2-1 TRBV27 TGTGCCAGCAGTTATAACAGGGCCTACAATGAGCAGTTCTTC CASSYNRAYNEQFF
few NA TRBJ1-1 TRBV6-5 TGTGCCAGCAGTTACTCGAGGCTTAACACTGAAGCTTTCTTT CASSYSRLNTEAFF
many NA TRBJ2-1 TRBV12-3/TRBV12-4 TGTGCCAGCAGTTTCGGGAGCTCCTACAATGAGCAGTTCTTC CASSFGSSYNEQFF
many NA TRBJ1-6 TRBV7-9 TGTGCCAGCAGCCCTTATTCACCCCTCCACTTT CASSPYSPLHF
NA TRBD2 TRBJ2-2 TRBV7-9 TGTGCCAGCATCCCCGCCCAACCTAGCGGGGGGCGTGATCCCGGGGAGCTGTTTTTT CASIPAQPSGGRDPGELFF
few TRBD2 TRBJ2-5 TRBV7-2 TGTGCCAGCAGCTTCGCCCGGGGGGGGCAAGAGACCCAGTACTTC CASSFARGGQETQYF
NA TRBD1 TRBJ1-1 TRBV6-1 TGCGCCAGCAGTGATGGGCAGGGGGCATTGAACACTGAAGCTTTCTTT CASSDGQGALNTEAFF
NA NA TRBJ1-5 TRBV2 TGTGCCAGCAGAGAGAGGGGGACCAATCAGCCCCAGCATTTT CASRERGTNQPQHF
NA NA TRBJ2-4 TRBV18 TGTGCCAGCTCACCAGTGAGGCTAGCCAAAAACATTCAGTACTTC CASSPVRLAKNIQYF
few NA TRBJ1-5 TRBV25-1 TGTGCCAGCAGTGGCGTCTATAGCAATCAGCCCCAGCATTTT CASSGVYSNQPQHF
few NA TRBJ2-7 TRBV27 TGTGCCAGCAGCAAATCGTTTTGGTCCGGGTCGAACTACGAGCAGTACTTC CASSKSFWSGSNYEQYF
once TRBD1 TRBJ1-5 TRBV19 TGTGCCAGTACCTTTACCGGGACAGGGTATAATCAGCCCCAGCATTTT CASTFTGTGYNQPQHF
few TRBD2 TRBJ2-3 TRBV28 TGTGCCAGTTCCGGGACTAGCGGGTTCGGCACAGATACGCAGTATTTT CASSGTSGFGTDTQYF
NA NA TRBJ1-2 TRBV6-1 TGTGCCAGCAGTCAAGGAACGCTCTATGGCTACACCTTC CASSQGTLYGYTF